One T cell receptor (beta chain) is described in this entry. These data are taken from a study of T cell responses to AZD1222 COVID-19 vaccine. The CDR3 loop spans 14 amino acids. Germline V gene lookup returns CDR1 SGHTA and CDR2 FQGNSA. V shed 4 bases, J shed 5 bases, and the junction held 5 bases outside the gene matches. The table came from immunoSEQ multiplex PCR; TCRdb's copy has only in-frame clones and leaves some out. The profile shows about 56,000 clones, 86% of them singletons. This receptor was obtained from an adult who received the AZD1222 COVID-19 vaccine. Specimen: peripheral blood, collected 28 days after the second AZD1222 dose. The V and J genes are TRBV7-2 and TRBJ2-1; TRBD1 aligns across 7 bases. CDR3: CASSSRQGDNEQFF. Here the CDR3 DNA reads TGTGCCAGCAGCTCAAGACAGGGAGACAATGAGCAGTTCTTC.